Shown below are 9 T cell receptor beta chains from a single sample sequenced in a study of cytomegalovirus exposure and HLA in healthy donors. 13 Jbeta primers and 60 Vbeta primers were used for the PCR. Clones were read by immunoSEQ multiplex PCR, and TCRdb kept only the in-frame ones, dropping some. Here the sample spans 100,000 to 150,000 clones, roughly four fifths being singletons. The sample consisted of PBMCs. The source of these receptors is a woman aged 60-75 years in good health and CMV-seronegative.

The genes are TRBV18 and TRBJ2-5; 8 nucleotides align to TRBD1. The J call could be wrong; TRBJ2-7 is a better fit for the DNA end. The germline gives CDR1 KGHSH, CDR2 LQKENI. The CDR3 covers 16 residues. CDR3 in amino acids: CASSPPGRGRGNEQYF. CDR3 sequence (DNA): TGTGCCAGCTCACCACCGGGCAGGGGGCGCGGTAACGAGCAGTACTTC.

This clone occurred once. The chain carries TRBV5-1 and TRBJ2-1; 11 nucleotides align to TRBD2. This CDR3 region has 17 residues. Germline values: CDR1 SGHRS, CDR2 YFSETQ. V lost 0 bases, J lost 3 bases, and 5 bases stayed unmatched. The CDR3 sequence is CASSLGLAGGVYNEQFF. The CDR3 DNA reads as TGCGCCAGCAGCTTGGGCCTAGCGGGAGGAGTCTACAATGAGCAGTTCTTC.

This clone has just a few counts. The V gene is TRBV7-2, the J gene TRBJ2-3, with no clear D. The V end lost 0 bases, the J end lost 0 bases, and 7 bases lay between the germline ends. Germline V gene sequence: CDR1 SGHTA, CDR2 FQGNSA. The CDR3 extends over 15 amino acids. CDR3 DNA: TGTGCCAGCAGCTTAGCTTACCAGAGCACAGATACGCAGTATTTT. Its protein product is CASSLAYQSTDTQYF.

The J gene is TRBJ2-3, the V gene TRBV27; 10 bases fit TRBD2. There are 14 residues in the CDR3. Germline V gene lookup returns CDR1 MNHEY and CDR2 SMNVEV (reference sequence). With 5 bases clipped from V and 5 bases from J, the junction kept 4 bases outside the gene matches. The CDR3 is CASSLAGARDTQYF. The CDR3, as DNA: TGTGCCAGCAGTCTAGCGGGAGCTCGAGATACGCAGTATTTT.

This chain connects TRBV28 to TRBJ1-5; D may be TRBD1 (6 bases). Germline CDR1 is MDHEN and CDR2 is SYDVKM. The length of the CDR3 is 14 residues. V shed 7 bases and J shed 2 bases, with 12 bases lying between them. The CDR3 spells CASKNRQGNQPQHF. CDR3 nucleotide sequence: TGTGCCAGCAAAAATAGACAGGGCAATCAGCCCCAGCATTTT.

V and J are TRBV5-8 and TRBJ2-7, with a tentative D call TRBD2 (6 bases). The V end lost 0 bases, the J end lost 10 bases, and 8 bases lay between the germline ends. The CDR3 extends over 11 amino acids. In germline, CDR1 is SGHTS, CDR2 YDEGEE. CDR3 region: CASSLGRAQYF. In DNA, the CDR3 is TGTGCCAGCAGCTTGGGGAGGGCTCAGTACTTC. The full variable domain, with the rest looked up from reference TRBV5-8 and TRBJ2-7, is EAGVTQSPTHLIKTRGQQATLRCSPISGHTSVYWYQQALGLGLQFLLWYDEGEERNRGNFPPRFSGRQFPNYSSELNVNALELEDSALYLCASSLGRAQYFGPGTRLTVT.

The chain is built from TRBV19 and TRBJ2-7, with no clear D. The V end was cut by 5 bases, the J end by 2 bases, with 10 bases between. The CDR3 covers 13 residues. The germline CDR1 and CDR2 sequences are LNHDA and SQIVND (reference sequence). The CDR3 region is CASSLRLTYEQYF. The CDR3 coding sequence is TGTGCCAGTAGTCTCAGACTTACCTACGAGCAGTACTTC.

As regards this clone: The germline gene is not matched at one end of the junction; a read error may be the cause. This rearrangement joins TRBV7-9 to TRBJ2-6, with a weak D call TRBD1 (6 bases). CDR1 and CDR2 from the germline V gene are SEHNR and FQNEAQ (reference sequence). There are 18 residues in the CDR3. Written as DNA, the CDR3 is TGTTCCAGCAGCTTTAGGGGGTCCCTCAACTCTGGGGCCAACGTCCTGACTTTC. As protein: CSSSFRGSLNSGANVLTF.

The genes are TRBV29-1 and TRBJ1-6; D remains ambiguous. CDR1 SQVTM and CDR2 ANQGSEA come from the germline V gene. The CDR3 has 11 residues. With 0 bases removed from V and 14 bases from J, the gap between germline ends came to 8 bases. The CDR3 nucleotides are TGCAGCGTTGAAGAGGGCGACACCCTCCACTTT. Translating gives CSVEEGDTLHF.